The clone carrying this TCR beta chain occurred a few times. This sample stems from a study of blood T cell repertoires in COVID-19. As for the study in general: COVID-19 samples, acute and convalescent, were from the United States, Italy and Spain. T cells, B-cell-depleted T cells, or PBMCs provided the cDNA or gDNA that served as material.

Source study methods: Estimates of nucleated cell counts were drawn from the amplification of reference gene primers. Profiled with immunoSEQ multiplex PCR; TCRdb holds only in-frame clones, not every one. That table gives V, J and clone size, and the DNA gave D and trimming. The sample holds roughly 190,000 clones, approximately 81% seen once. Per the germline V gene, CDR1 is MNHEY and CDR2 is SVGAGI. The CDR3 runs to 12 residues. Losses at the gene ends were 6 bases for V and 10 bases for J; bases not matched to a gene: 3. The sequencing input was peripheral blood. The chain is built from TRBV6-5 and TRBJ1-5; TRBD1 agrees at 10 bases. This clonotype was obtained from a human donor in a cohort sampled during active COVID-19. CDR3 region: CASRGTGEPQHF. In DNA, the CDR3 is TGTGCCAGCAGGGGGACAGGGGAACCCCAGCATTTT.